The entry below describes one T cell receptor beta chain. The sample is drawn from a study of response to subunit inactivated influenza vaccine. Germline lookup yields CDR1 WSHSY and CDR2 SAAADI. There are 14 residues in the CDR3. V gave up 8 bases and J gave up 9 bases; unmatched junction bases: 13. TCRdb called the RT-PCR reads again in MiXCR, with one record for every CDR3 protein. The repertoire holds 650,000 to 800,000 distinct CDR3 sequences, roughly 14% seen once, with approximately 7% in the top ten. J is TRBJ2-3 and V is TRBV10-2, with TRBD2 matching 8 bases. This specimen consisted of PBMCs from blood, obtained approximately 15 days before vaccination. The TCR originated in a man between 45 and 60 years old who received an inactivated influenza vaccine. This CDR3 is CASLAGLAVGTQYF. In nucleotides, the CDR3 is TGCGCCAGCCTAGCCGGACTAGCAGTGGGCACGCAGTATTTT.